A single sample gave rise to the 8 T cell receptor beta chains below, sequenced in a study of neurological immune-mediated disorders. TCRdb ran MiXCR on the 5' RACE reads and lists one entry per CDR3 protein. The table records 50,000 or so distinct CDR3 sequences, less than 4% of them present only once. Specimen: PBMCs. Receptors were obtained from a man aged 55 to 70 with multiple sclerosis.

There are many counts of this clonotype. The J gene is TRBJ2-3, the V gene TRBV28; D is perhaps TRBD1 or TRBD2 (5 bases each). The CDR3 runs to 13 residues. V lost 5 bases and J lost 14, with 20 bases in between. Germline V gene data show CDR1 as MDHEN and CDR2 as SYDVKM. The CDR3, as DNA: TGTGCCAGCAGTGTGAGGGGAGTCGGGTCCCCGTATTTT. It translates to CASSVRGVGSPYF.

This clonotype has at least ten counts. The chain has TRBV5-1 and TRBJ2-3; TRBD1 or TRBD2 may be the D gene (5 bases each). Germline CDR1 and CDR2: SGHRS and YFSETQ. The germline V and J ends were trimmed by 3 bases and 6 bases, with 14 bases remaining between them. This CDR3 region has 14 residues. The CDR3 region has the DNA TGCGCCAGCAGCTGGACAAGGGGACGGGATACGCAGTATTTT. Translated, it gives CASSWTRGRDTQYF.

This clonotype appeared many times. This chain uses TRBV20-1 with TRBJ2-7, with D uncertain. The V end lost 7 bases, the J end lost 3 bases, and 13 bases lay between the germline ends. The length of the CDR3 is 12 residues. CDR1 is DFQATT and CDR2 is SNEGSKA in the germline V gene (reference sequence). The CDR3 nucleotides are TGCAGTGTGCCCTCGTCCCTCTACGAGCAGTACTTC. Encoded protein: CSVPSSLYEQYF.

Many counts were recorded for this clonotype. The rearrangement joins TRBV5-1 to TRBJ2-3; 9 bases fit TRBD2. This CDR3 has 16 residues. The germline V gene has CDR1 SGHRS and CDR2 YFSETQ. The trim removed 0 bases at V and 3 bases at J, leaving 5 bases unmatched. The CDR3 DNA follows: TGCGCCAGCAGCTTGGGTCCGGGACTAGCTACAGATACGCAGTATTTT. Amino acids: CASSLGPGLATDTQYF.

This clonotype was picked up many times. V gene TRBV20-1 combines with J gene TRBJ1-5; TRBD1 might be the D (5 bases). The germline V gene encodes CDR1 DFQATT and CDR2 SNEGSKA (reference sequence). CDR3 length: 16 amino acids. Trimming cost V 5 bases and J 3 bases, with 20 bases left between them. CDR3 amino acids: CSALRTELGHNQPQHF. As DNA, the CDR3 is TGCAGTGCTTTAAGGACGGAGTTGGGGCACAATCAGCCCCAGCATTTT.

The table lists this clonotype with many counts. V is TRBV20-1 and J is TRBJ2-7; TRBD2 agrees at 12 bases. Germline V gives CDR1 DFQATT, CDR2 SNEGSKA (reference sequence). The CDR3 consists of 16 residues. J lost 0 bases, V lost 1 base, and 4 bases had no gene match. CDR3 amino acids: CSARALAGGISYEQYF. The CDR3 DNA sequence: TGCAGTGCTAGAGCACTAGCGGGGGGCATCTCCTACGAGCAGTACTTC.

This clonotype was seen repeatedly, ten times or more. V gene TRBV29-1 combines with J gene TRBJ2-3; 7 nucleotides agree with TRBD2. CDR3 length: 14 amino acids. V was pared by 6 bases and J by 1 base, with 7 bases of the junction left unmatched. CDR1 is SQVTM and CDR2 is ANQGSEA in the germline V gene. The CDR3 region is CSVLKRDGTDTQYF. The CDR3 DNA reads as TGCAGCGTACTTAAGCGGGACGGCACAGATACGCAGTATTTT.

This clonotype was detected many times. The chain has TRBV20-1 and TRBJ2-5, with D unresolved. V lost 1 base and J lost 5, with 8 bases in between. Looked up from germline, CDR1 is DFQATT and CDR2 is SNEGSKA (reference sequence). CDR3 length equals 12 residues. CDR3 nucleotide sequence: TGCAGTGCTAGAGCTCTTTTTGAGACCCAGTACTTC. Residues: CSARALFETQYF.